This T cell receptor beta chain was recorded in a study of identical twins (dated by TCRdb to 2016 to 2017). Study-level background: TCR alpha and beta repertoires from monozygotic twins, unrelated adults of various ages and cord blood were deep-sequenced to test whether fetal clonotypes persist. To rule out contamination, replicate twin experiments were performed at different times with different library preparation protocols. The study at large found these results: In monozygotic twins, recombination models systematically underestimated out-of-frame TCR alpha sharing, but the models matched the sharing seen between unrelated individuals. The excess sharing between twins in beta out-of-frame sequences was weaker because fewer shared sequences reduced the signal-to-noise ratio. Zero-insertion analyses could be partly confounded by invariant T cells such as MAIT and iNKT, although diverse VJ usage argued against such confounding for most clonotypes. Conclusions relied on cross-sectional statistical analysis, since the same donors could not be followed over many years. Abundant cord blood beta clonotypes had fewer insertions, young adult naive repertoires showed a similar but weaker trend, and memory repertoires showed no such trend. Compared with coincidental sharing between unrelated individuals, out-of-frame TCR alpha sequences shared between twins had an excess of sequences with low generation probability.

The count of this clonotype is one. Its antigen is unknown. The CDR3 carries no conserved terminal phenylalanine or tryptophan, so it likely arises from a read error. The library came from 5' RACE. Reads for this sample came from an Illumina HiSeq 2000. A universal primer binding site was introduced by template switching, and a unique molecular identifier was present in the final cDNA, enabling accurate counting of TCR cDNA molecules. First-strand cDNA for TCR alpha and beta chains was synthesized from specific primers in the conserved constant-segment region. To control for contamination, each cDNA library was double barcoded with a SMART-Mk sample barcode plus Illumina barcodes. TruSeq adapter sequences along with Illumina sample barcodes were introduced in two successive PCR steps. The Illumina HiSeq platform was used with custom primers to sequence TCR alpha and beta cDNA libraries. The authors' pipeline ran thus. Unique molecular identifiers were extracted from raw reads with MiGEC, and CDR3 positions were determined with MiXCR. For each individual, recombination models were inferred using an EM algorithm with the repgenHMM and IGoR tools. The analysis of shared clonotypes was done with the tcR package in R, with sharing normalized by the product of cloneset sizes. Out-of-frame nonproductive sequences were analyzed to study raw recombination free of thymic and clonal selection effects. TCRdb handled the public reads itself, with Q25 trimming in fastp and clone calling in MiXCR, and kept productive beta chains. Entries that share a CDR3 protein sequence are merged under the most common genes and DNA. The V and J calls were determined by TCRdb, not by the authors. Present in this sample are about 790,000 distinct CDR3 sequences, roughly 18% of which were seen just once. Roughly 13% of the sample rests with the top ten.

CDR1 and CDR2 are read off the germline V gene as SQVTM and ANQGSEA. Including both end residues, the CDR3 is 12 amino acids long. The kept DNA is CDR3 alone, 36 bases in frame from the first base. The trim is 4 bases for V and 3 bases for J, with a gap of 9 bases between the germline ends. All donors were healthy Caucasians. Three pairs of female monozygotic twins, all aged roughly 18 to 29 years, made up the twin cohort. RNA for TCR libraries was isolated from peripheral blood mononuclear cells. The same data also contributed to another study, on T cells expressing NK-cell markers. The second publication reports: TCR beta-chain repertoires were profiled in sorted CD3+CD56+NKG2C+, CD3+CD56+NKG2C- and CD3+CD56-NKG2C+ T-cell subsets from about 8 donors. Seven of the eight sequenced donors were HCMV-seropositive and one was HCMV-seronegative. To restrict sorting to alphabetaTCR-expressing T cells, an anti-gammadeltaTCR antibody was added in several experiments. In roughly 6 donors, the dominant CD3+CD56+NKG2C+ clonotypes were found to rank among the top 10 CD8+ clonotypes and to make up roughly 1.0-7.0% of CD8+ T cells. Those dominant clonotypes were again the most abundant among CD3+CD56-NKG2C+ cells in a few donors, at roughly 25-65%. Whether the expanded NKG2C-expressing T cell clones were specific for HCMV antigens was left unclear. The study sequenced eight donors, all healthy volunteers chosen at random: three men and five women. To determine HCMV serostatus, a commercial ELISA kit was used to detect HCMV-specific IgG in serum. For a handful of donors, bulk peripheral blood T-cell repertoires were also sequenced from unsorted PBMC. Reads were demultiplexed and grouped by UMI with MIGEC, and clonotypes were assembled and quantified with MiTCR. To remove erroneous sequences, TCR cDNA sequences were retained only when supported by two or more reads. The tcR package was used for downstream repertoire analysis, and clonotypes were matched across fractions by CDR3 nucleotide sequence plus V segment. VDJmatch was used to annotate antigen specificity against VDJdb, with one amino acid substitution allowed in CDR3.

Source material: PBMCs. This chain joins TRBV29-1 to TRBJ1-2, with a tentative D gene TRBD1 over 5 matching bases. This TCR derives from a woman aged 18-29 years in good health. At the DNA level, the sequence is TGCAGCGTTGTCGGGACGGACTATGGCTACACCTTG. Translation gives CSVVGTDYGYTL.